These 5 T cell receptor beta chains share one sample of origin, sequenced in a study of beta chain features in type 1 diabetes. General study points: Moderately but significantly shorter TCRB CDR3s were found in Type 1 diabetes patients in all four CD4+ subsets.

These receptors lack a known antigen. The investigators reverse transcribed all of the isolated RNA, so they sequenced expressed TCRB transcripts. The table came from immunoSEQ multiplex PCR; TCRdb's copy has only in-frame clones and leaves some out. Of about 700,000 clones listed, 10% to 15% are singletons. Material: naive CD4+ T cells from blood. The receptors shown here come from a young man with type 1 diabetes.

This rearrangement joins TRBV15 to TRBJ1-4, with unresolved D. Germline CDR1 LNHNV, CDR2 YYDKDF (reference sequence). V was trimmed by 3 bases and J by 5 bases, leaving 4 bases between them. The CDR3 consists of 12 residues. CDR3 sequence reads: CATSRGNEKLFF. The CDR3 nucleotides read TGTGCCACCAGCAGGGGCAATGAAAAACTGTTTTTT.

This clone has just a few counts. The J gene is TRBJ1-1, the V gene TRBV4-1, with TRBD1 identical over 11 bases. The CDR3 runs 18 residues. The germline V gene has CDR1 MGHRA and CDR2 YSYEKL. The V and J ends lost 2 bases and 2 bases, in that order; junction bases with no gene match: 10. The CDR3 sequence is CASSQTLGQGVGNTEAFF. The CDR3 DNA sequence: TGCGCCAGCAGCCAAACCCTGGGACAGGGGGTAGGAAACACTGAAGCTTTCTTT.

This clone was counted between two and nine times. This chain connects TRBV19 to TRBJ1-1, with D unresolved. This CDR3 spans 14 amino acids. V was cut by 3 bases and J by 1 base, with 9 bases left in between. Per the germline V gene, CDR1 is LNHDA and CDR2 is SQIVND (reference sequence). The CDR3 DNA is TGTGCCAGTAGTATGGCCCGACAGAACACTGAAGCTTTCTTT. It codes for CASSMARQNTEAFF. The full variable domain, in which reference TRBV19 and TRBJ1-1 provide the parts outside the CDR3, is DGGITQSPKYLFRKEGQNVTLSCEQNLNHDAMYWYRQDPGQGLRLIYYSQIVNDFQKGDIAEGYSVSREKKESFPLTVTSAQKNPTAFYLCASSMARQNTEAFFGQGTRLTVV.

The chain uses TRBV25-1 and TRBJ1-1; perhaps TRBD1 as D (6 bases). Germline V lookup: CDR1 MGHDK, CDR2 SYGVNS. CDR3 length: 12 amino acids. V dropped 6 bases and J dropped 4 bases, with 9 bases sitting between them. The DNA of the CDR3 is TGTGCCAGCAGAGGGGGAAGCACTGAAGCTTTCTTT. This sequence encodes CASRGGSTEAFF.

This clone was picked up a small number of times. The chain combines TRBV7-8 with TRBJ2-3; D may be TRBD1 (6 bases). V was pared by 1 base and J by 11 bases, with 10 bases between. The CDR3 runs 12 residues. CDR1 SGHVS and CDR2 FQNEAQ come from the germline V gene. The CDR3, as DNA: TGTGCCAGCAGCTTAGTACTAGGGGGGCAGTATTTT. Translated, it gives CASSLVLGGQYF. The complete variable domain, with remaining parts taken from reference TRBV7-8 and TRBJ2-3, reads GAGVSQSPRYKVAKRGQDVALRCDPISGHVSLFWYQQALGQGPEFLTYFQNEAQLDKSGLPSDRFFAERPEGSVSTLKIQRTQQEDSAVYLCASSLVLGGQYFGPGTRLTVL.